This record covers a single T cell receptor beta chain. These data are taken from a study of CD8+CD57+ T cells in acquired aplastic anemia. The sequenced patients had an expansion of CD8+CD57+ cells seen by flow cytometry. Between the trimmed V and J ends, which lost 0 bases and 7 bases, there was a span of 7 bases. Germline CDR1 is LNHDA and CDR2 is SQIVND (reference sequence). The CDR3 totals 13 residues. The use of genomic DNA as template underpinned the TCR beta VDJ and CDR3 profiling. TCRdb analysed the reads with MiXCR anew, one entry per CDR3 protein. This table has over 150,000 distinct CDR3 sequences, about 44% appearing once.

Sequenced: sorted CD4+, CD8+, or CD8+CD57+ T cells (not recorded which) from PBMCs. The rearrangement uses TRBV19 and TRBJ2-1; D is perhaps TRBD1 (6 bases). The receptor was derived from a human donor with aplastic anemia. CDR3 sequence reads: CASSIDRGNEQFF. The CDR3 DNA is TGTGCCAGTAGTATAGACAGGGGAAATGAGCAGTTCTTC.